This T cell receptor beta chain was found in a study of PD-L1 blockade in urothelial cancer. Study-level points and caveats: The study found that durable-benefit patients expanded tumor-associated blood clones more at 3 weeks.

The assay was immunoSEQ multiplex PCR, and TCRdb's table has in-frame clones only and misses some. The top ten hold around 2% of the sample, which has about 28,000 clones, approximately 79% seen once. Patients had locally advanced or metastatic urothelial carcinoma. Comment on this clone: Its antigen is unknown.

The CDR3 consists of 12 residues. Germline V gives CDR1 MDHEN, CDR2 SYDVKM. Trimming pared 6 bases from V and 7 bases from J, leaving 13 bases between. The chain uses TRBV28 and TRBJ2-7, with a possible D match to TRBD2 (6 bases). The sequences come from PBMCs, collected around atezolizumab (anti-PD-L1) treatment. The TCR comes from a man aged 50 or older with urothelial cancer. The CDR3 nucleotides are TGTGCCAGCAGGGGGGGATCTTGGGAGCAGTACTTC. It translates to CASRGGSWEQYF.